These T cell receptor beta chains were read from a single sample in a study of blood T cell repertoires in COVID-19. The protocol was immunoSEQ multiplex PCR, while the TCRdb copy is restricted to in-frame clones and leaves out a portion. The data contain fewer than 55,000 clones, roughly 82% of them seen just once; the ten biggest clones take up around 2.8%. The sequenced material came from peripheral blood. The receptors derive from a woman aged 55-69 years with acute or convalescent COVID-19. Each CDR3 is given without its conserved first and last residue. A clone size is listed for some rows: how often the clone was seen (once, few, many), or a class if it is expanded.

length | J | V | size | CDR3
12 | TRBJ1-4 | TRBV6-5 | - | ACRGDRSRGKLF
11 | TRBJ1-1 | TRBV24-1 | - | ATSGGGNTEAF
15 | TRBJ1-6 | TRBV5-1 | - | ASSLGETGLEVSPLH
15 | TRBJ1-6 | TRBV3-1/TRBV3-2 | - | ASSPPPSTGSPSPLH
11 | TRBJ1-2 | TRBV2 | once | ASRTGGNYGYT
15 | TRBJ2-5 | TRBV28 | - | ASSPSGARNNQETQY
12 | TRBJ1-1 | TRBV5-1 | - | ASSLEAGITEAF
11 | TRBJ1-1 | TRBV11-3 | - | ASSSATGTEAF
15 | TRBJ1-3 | TRBV4-1 | few | ASSQGGGQGSGNTIY
14 | TRBJ2-1 | TRBV28 | - | ASSPGVAGGSDEQF
11 | TRBJ2-2 | TRBV9 | - | ASSPRQDGELF
16 | TRBJ1-1 | TRBV7-9 | - | ASSLRETGGVLSTEAF
14 | TRBJ2-3 | TRBV4-2 | - | ASSQTSGRGTDTQY
12 | TRBJ2-1 | TRBV19 | once | ASTSEITYNEQF
13 | TRBJ1-2 | TRBV7-3 | - | ASSPGPQGLYGYT
14 | TRBJ1-1 | TRBV5-1 | - | ASSSDPGTQNTEAF
13 | TRBJ1-1 | TRBV4-2 | - | ASSRGRDTYTEAF
10 | TRBJ2-7 | TRBV5-1 | - | ASSETFYEQY
12 | TRBJ2-1 | TRBV24-1 | - | ATSDGTTYNEQF
15 | TRBJ1-3 | TRBV18 | - | ASSPSPGGIAGNTIY
12 | TRBJ1-4 | TRBV7-2 | - | ASSLNRGGRELF
12 | TRBJ2-7 | TRBV27 | - | ATRRGVGSYEQY
13 | TRBJ1-5 | TRBV6-2/TRBV6-3 | - | ASSSRDRSNQPQH
13 | TRBJ2-2 | TRBV5-6 | - | ASSLWTGLTGELF
15 | TRBJ1-4 | TRBV4-1 | - | ASSQNRAGATNEKLF
14 | TRBJ2-3 | TRBV2 | - | ASNGLAGASTDTQY
13 | TRBJ1-5 | TRBV5-8 | - | ASSLKKGAVQPQH
12 | TRBJ2-1 | TRBV27 | few | ASSSTDRVSEQF
16 | TRBJ2-7 | TRBV28 | - | ASSYGQGGSKNPYEQY
14 | TRBJ2-3 | TRBV6-2/TRBV6-3 | - | ASRYPSGGTTDTQY
14 | TRBJ1-1 | TRBV27 | few | ASSFTGGRRGTEAF
12 | TRBJ2-7 | TRBV19 | - | ASSAGLAGSEQY
13 | TRBJ2-2 | TRBV7-2 | - | ASSYGQPNTGELF
10 | TRBJ1-2 | TRBV30 | - | AWRQLDRGYT
12 | TRBJ2-7 | TRBV5-4 | once | ASSLDRGLYEQY
12 | TRBJ1-4 | TRBV6-5 | - | ASSRGQVNEKLF
12 | TRBJ1-1 | TRBV7-5 | - | ARSLAGSGAEAF
14 | TRBJ2-3 | TRBV5-4 | - | ASSLVPTGGSDTQY
12 | TRBJ2-5 | TRBV12-5 | - | ASGLAGQGQTQY
16 | TRBJ2-3 | TRBV2 | - | ATEGTSGRASVVDTQY
11 | TRBJ1-3 | TRBV6-1 | - | ASTRGGGNTIY
13 | TRBJ2-1 | TRBV1 | - | TSSPTLAEHNEQF
13 | TRBJ2-7 | TRBV7-6 | few | ASSRRSTNSYEQY
12 | TRBJ2-7 | TRBV6-1 | - | ASSEETGLYEQY
13 | TRBJ1-2 | TRBV5-1 | - | ASSLGGALSYGYT
15 | TRBJ2-7 | TRBV5-1 | few | ASSLVWAGKSSYEQY
15 | TRBJ2-7 | TRBV12-5 | - | ASGLVGTSGHSYEQY
11 | TRBJ1-1 | TRBV5-1 | - | ASSRQGITEAF
13 | TRBJ1-6 | TRBV9 | - | ASSVGGGTNSPLH
14 | TRBJ2-3 | TRBV11-2 | - | ASSSKPGLGTDTQY
11 | TRBJ2-1 | TRBV7-8 | once | ASAPGVPHEQF
16 | TRBJ2-3 | TRBV4-2 | - | ASSQGTSGGASTDTQY
12 | TRBJ1-5 | TRBV6-5 | - | ASGPGTVNQPQH
14 | TRBJ2-7 | TRBV7-9 | - | ASSSGLAGVGHEQY
9 | TRBJ1-2 | TRBV20-1 | - | SASQNYGYT
9 | TRBJ2-7 | TRBV7-2 | - | ASKRAYEQY
11 | TRBJ1-2 | TRBV6-5 | - | ARWGGREYGYT
11 | TRBJ1-1 | TRBV5-1 | - | ASSAGTGPGAF
12 | TRBJ1-2 | TRBV5-4 | - | ASSMGQGAGGYT
14 | TRBJ1-3 | TRBV18 | - | ASSPETPSTGNTIY